Listed below are T cell receptor beta chains from one sample, sequenced in a study of Ad26.COV2.S vaccination and SARS-CoV-2 variants. Assay used: immunoSEQ multiplex PCR; TCRdb lists only in-frame clones, some missing. The sample consists of about 430,000 clones, 90% of them appearing once. Here the sequenced sample was peripheral blood, taken in a trial of Ad26.COV2.S vaccine versus placebo. These receptors were collected from a person aged 18 to 59 who received the Ad26.COV2.S COVID-19 vaccine or a placebo. Each CDR3 is given with its conserved first and last residue. D genes are given only for firm matches. The size entry is marked missing in some rows and otherwise reads once, few, many or a size class.

>.|TRBD1|TRBV7-2|TRBJ2-1
CASSIGTGPYNEQFF
TGTGCCAGCAGCATCGGGACAGGGCCTTACAATGAGCAGTTCTTC
>.|.|TRBV7-6|TRBJ2-7
CASSISYEQYF
TGTGCCAGCAGCATATCTTACGAGCAGTACTTC
>.|TRBD1|TRBV30|TRBJ2-2
CAWKSSGGTGELFF
TGTGCCTGGAAAAGTTCAGGGGGCACCGGGGAGCTGTTTTTT
>once|.|TRBV5-4|TRBJ1-3
CASSLERGARGNTIYF
TGTGCCAGCAGCTTGGAGAGGGGCGCGAGGGGAAACACCATATATTTT
>.|.|TRBV4-3|TRBJ1-6
CASSQDGSRGNSPLHF
TGCGCCAGCAGCCAAGACGGATCGAGGGGAAATTCACCCCTCCACTTT
>once|.|TRBV2|TRBJ1-1
CASSERQENTEAFF
TGTGCCAGCAGTGAGAGGCAGGAGAACACTGAAGCTTTCTTT
>.|.|TRBV5-6|TRBJ1-2
CASSWVDSSDGYTF
TGTGCCAGCAGCTGGGTAGATTCGAGTGATGGCTACACCTTC
>.|TRBD2|TRBV29-1|TRBJ2-1
CSVSKKGLAGGWNEQFF
TGCAGCGTTTCTAAAAAGGGACTAGCGGGAGGTTGGAATGAGCAGTTCTTC
>.|.|TRBV2|TRBJ2-3
CASSDYTDTQYF
TGTGCCAGCAGTGATTACACGGATACGCAGTATTTT
>.|.|TRBV5-1|TRBJ1-1
CASSLVGGDTEAFF
TGCGCCAGCAGCTTGGTCGGCGGGGATACTGAAGCTTTCTTT
>.|.|TRBV27|TRBJ2-3
CASSLSRRSGDTQYF
TGTGCCAGCAGTTTATCGCGGAGAAGTGGAGATACGCAGTATTTT
>.|.|TRBV19|TRBJ2-2
CASSIQQGGTGELFF
TGTGCCAGTAGTATTCAGCAGGGAGGCACCGGGGAGCTGTTTTTT
>.|.|TRBV7-6|TRBJ2-6
CASSLVQTSSGANVLTF
TGTGCCAGCAGCTTAGTACAGACTAGCTCTGGGGCCAACGTCCTGACTTTC
>once|.|TRBV19|TRBJ1-5
CASSIAISLSNQPQHF
TGTGCCAGTAGCATAGCAATCTCATTGAGCAATCAGCCCCAGCATTTT
>.|.|TRBV4-2|TRBJ2-7
CASSQIRGYEQYF
TGTGCCAGCAGCCAAATCAGGGGTTACGAGCAGTACTTC
>.|.|TRBV6-5|TRBJ2-2
CASSTDGGELFF
TGTGCCAGCAGTACCGACGGCGGGGAGCTGTTTTTT
>.|.|TRBV7-9|TRBJ1-6
CASSFLGQSYNSPLHF
TGTGCCAGCAGCTTTTTGGGGCAGTCCTATAATTCACCCCTCCACTTT
>.|.|TRBV14|TRBJ2-1
CASSPYEKTSNSYNEQFF
TGTGCCAGCAGCCCGTATGAAAAAACATCGAATTCCTACAATGAGCAGTTCTTC
>.|TRBD1|TRBV19|TRBJ2-3
CASSIDRADTQYF
TGTGCCAGTAGTATCGACAGGGCAGATACGCAGTATTTT
>.|.|TRBV2|TRBJ1-5
CASSAGGLGNQPQHF
TGTGCCAGCAGTGCTGGGGGCTTGGGCAATCAGCCCCAGCATTTT
>.|TRBD1|TRBV19|TRBJ2-6
CASHKGQAFSGANVLTF
TGTGCCAGTCACAAGGGACAGGCTTTCTCTGGGGCCAACGTCCTGACTTTC
>.|TRBD2|TRBV5-8|TRBJ2-1
CASSFFLAGGSWYEQFF
TGTGCCAGCAGCTTCTTCCTAGCGGGAGGGTCTTGGTATGAGCAGTTCTTC
>once|.|TRBV3-1/TRBV3-2|TRBJ2-7
CASSLGLGEQYF
TGTGCCAGCAGCCTAGGGTTAGGAGAGCAGTACTTC
>once|.|TRBV7-9|TRBJ1-4
CASSGPGAEKLFF
TGTGCCAGTTCGGGCCCTGGGGCTGAAAAACTGTTTTTT
>.|TRBD2|TRBV18|TRBJ2-1
CASSPRLAGGPDEQFF
TGTGCCAGCTCACCCAGACTAGCGGGAGGGCCCGATGAGCAGTTCTTC
>.|.|TRBV27|TRBJ1-1
CASSVGVLTEAFF
TGTGCCAGCAGTGTGGGGGTCCTCACTGAAGCTTTCTTT
>few|.|TRBV28|TRBJ2-5
CASRQGTLQGETQYF
TGTGCCAGCAGACAGGGGACTCTACAGGGGGAGACCCAGTACTTC
>.|.|TRBV24-1|TRBJ2-7
CATSDGGYEQYF
TGTGCCACCAGTGATGGGGGTTACGAGCAGTACTTC
>.|TRBD2|TRBV28|TRBJ2-1
CASTLERDYNEQFF
TGTGCCAGCACCCTGGAGCGGGACTACAATGAGCAGTTCTTC
>once|.|TRBV5-4|TRBJ2-1
CASSFAGFNEQFF
TGTGCCAGCAGCTTCGCAGGATTCAATGAGCAGTTCTTC
>few|.|TRBV29-1|TRBJ1-2
CSVGPQVYGYTF
TGCAGCGTTGGCCCCCAGGTTTACGGCTACACCTTC
>.|.|TRBV7-2|TRBJ2-1
CASSLDAEIGTSYNEQFF
TGTGCCAGCAGCTTGGATGCAGAGATCGGGACCTCCTACAATGAGCAGTTCTTC
>.|.|TRBV11-2|TRBJ1-6
CASRPLREGASPLHF
TGTGCCAGCAGACCACTCAGGGAGGGAGCATCACCCCTCCACTTT
>.|.|TRBV7-9|TRBJ1-1
CASSQGVNTEAFF
TGTGCCAGCAGCCAAGGAGTGAACACTGAAGCTTTCTTT
>.|.|TRBV25-1|TRBJ1-1
CAITISRGIKDGTEAFF
TGTGCCATTACGATTTCCCGTGGGATTAAAGACGGGACTGAAGCTTTCTTT
>.|TRBD2|TRBV13|TRBJ2-1
CASSLEGLADNEQFF
TGTGCCAGCAGCTTAGAAGGACTAGCAGACAATGAGCAGTTCTTC
>.|TRBD1|TRBV11-3|TRBJ2-2
CASSLDGARGYTGELFF
TGTGCCAGCAGCTTAGATGGCGCCAGGGGGTACACCGGGGAGCTGTTTTTT
>.|TRBD2|TRBV13|TRBJ2-7
CASSLTVGGSSYEQYF
TGTGCCAGCAGCTTAACCGTAGGCGGGAGCTCCTACGAGCAGTACTTC
>.|.|TRBV5-6|TRBJ1-1
CASSLASGRGAFF
TGTGCCAGCAGCTTGGCATCCGGGAGAGGAGCTTTCTTT
>once|.|TRBV11-2|TRBJ2-3
CASGITQYF
TGTGCCAGCGGGATTACGCAGTATTTT
>.|.|TRBV6-5|TRBJ1-2
CASSYSSLSHYGYTF
TGTGCCAGCAGTTACTCAAGCTTATCGCATTATGGCTACACCTTC
>.|TRBD1|TRBV18|TRBJ2-1
CASSPRVQGPLGGEQFF
TGTGCCAGCTCACCACGGGTACAGGGGCCGCTAGGTGGTGAGCAGTTCTTC
>.|TRBD2|TRBV29-1|TRBJ2-1
CSGGTSGTNNEQFF
TGCAGCGGCGGGACTAGCGGGACGAACAATGAGCAGTTCTTC
>.|.|TRBV5-6|TRBJ1-2
CASSPGQTTYGYTF
TGTGCCAGCAGCCCCGGACAGACTACCTATGGCTACACCTTC
>.|.|TRBV7-9|TRBJ2-3
CASSGTTDTQYF
TGTGCCAGCAGCGGAACCACAGATACGCAGTATTTT
>.|.|TRBV19|TRBJ1-5
CASNQGGRNQPQHF
TGTGCCAGTAACCAGGGAGGAAGGAATCAGCCCCAGCATTTT
>.|.|TRBV4-1|TRBJ2-3
CASSQVAGATDTQYF
TGCGCCAGCAGCCAAGTCGCAGGGGCAACAGATACGCAGTATTTT
>once|TRBD1|TRBV5-5|TRBJ2-7
CASSLLFGTGAYEQYF
TGTGCCAGCAGCTTGTTATTTGGGACAGGGGCGTACGAGCAGTACTTC
>.|.|TRBV6-2/TRBV6-3|TRBJ2-7
CASSSTPYGKQYF
TGTGCCAGCAGTTCTACCCCCTACGGGAAGCAGTACTTC
>.|TRBD1|TRBV24-1|TRBJ1-2
CATSRQGAYGYTF
TGTGCCACCAGTAGACAGGGGGCCTATGGCTACACCTTC
>.|TRBD2|TRBV27|TRBJ2-1
CASSIVGLAGLRGEQFF
TGTGCCAGCAGCATCGTTGGACTAGCGGGACTACGGGGTGAGCAGTTCTTC
>.|.|TRBV7-8|TRBJ1-5
CASTEVGNQPQHF
TGTGCCAGTACCGAGGTGGGCAATCAGCCCCAGCATTTT
>once|.|TRBV6-2/TRBV6-3|TRBJ2-7
CASSYGVTSNEQYF
TGTGCCAGCAGTTACGGGGTAACCTCGAACGAGCAGTACTTC
>.|.|TRBV5-5|TRBJ2-5
CASSLYGQKEAQYF
TGTGCCAGCAGCCTCTATGGTCAGAAAGAGGCCCAGTACTTC
>few|TRBD1|TRBV10-3|TRBJ2-7
CAVDRGLGYEQYF
TGTGCCGTCGACAGGGGCTTGGGGTACGAGCAGTACTTC
>.|.|TRBV4-2|TRBJ2-1
CASSQAGGTGYDEQFF
TGTGCCAGCAGCCAAGCGGGGGGGACAGGGTACGATGAGCAGTTCTTC